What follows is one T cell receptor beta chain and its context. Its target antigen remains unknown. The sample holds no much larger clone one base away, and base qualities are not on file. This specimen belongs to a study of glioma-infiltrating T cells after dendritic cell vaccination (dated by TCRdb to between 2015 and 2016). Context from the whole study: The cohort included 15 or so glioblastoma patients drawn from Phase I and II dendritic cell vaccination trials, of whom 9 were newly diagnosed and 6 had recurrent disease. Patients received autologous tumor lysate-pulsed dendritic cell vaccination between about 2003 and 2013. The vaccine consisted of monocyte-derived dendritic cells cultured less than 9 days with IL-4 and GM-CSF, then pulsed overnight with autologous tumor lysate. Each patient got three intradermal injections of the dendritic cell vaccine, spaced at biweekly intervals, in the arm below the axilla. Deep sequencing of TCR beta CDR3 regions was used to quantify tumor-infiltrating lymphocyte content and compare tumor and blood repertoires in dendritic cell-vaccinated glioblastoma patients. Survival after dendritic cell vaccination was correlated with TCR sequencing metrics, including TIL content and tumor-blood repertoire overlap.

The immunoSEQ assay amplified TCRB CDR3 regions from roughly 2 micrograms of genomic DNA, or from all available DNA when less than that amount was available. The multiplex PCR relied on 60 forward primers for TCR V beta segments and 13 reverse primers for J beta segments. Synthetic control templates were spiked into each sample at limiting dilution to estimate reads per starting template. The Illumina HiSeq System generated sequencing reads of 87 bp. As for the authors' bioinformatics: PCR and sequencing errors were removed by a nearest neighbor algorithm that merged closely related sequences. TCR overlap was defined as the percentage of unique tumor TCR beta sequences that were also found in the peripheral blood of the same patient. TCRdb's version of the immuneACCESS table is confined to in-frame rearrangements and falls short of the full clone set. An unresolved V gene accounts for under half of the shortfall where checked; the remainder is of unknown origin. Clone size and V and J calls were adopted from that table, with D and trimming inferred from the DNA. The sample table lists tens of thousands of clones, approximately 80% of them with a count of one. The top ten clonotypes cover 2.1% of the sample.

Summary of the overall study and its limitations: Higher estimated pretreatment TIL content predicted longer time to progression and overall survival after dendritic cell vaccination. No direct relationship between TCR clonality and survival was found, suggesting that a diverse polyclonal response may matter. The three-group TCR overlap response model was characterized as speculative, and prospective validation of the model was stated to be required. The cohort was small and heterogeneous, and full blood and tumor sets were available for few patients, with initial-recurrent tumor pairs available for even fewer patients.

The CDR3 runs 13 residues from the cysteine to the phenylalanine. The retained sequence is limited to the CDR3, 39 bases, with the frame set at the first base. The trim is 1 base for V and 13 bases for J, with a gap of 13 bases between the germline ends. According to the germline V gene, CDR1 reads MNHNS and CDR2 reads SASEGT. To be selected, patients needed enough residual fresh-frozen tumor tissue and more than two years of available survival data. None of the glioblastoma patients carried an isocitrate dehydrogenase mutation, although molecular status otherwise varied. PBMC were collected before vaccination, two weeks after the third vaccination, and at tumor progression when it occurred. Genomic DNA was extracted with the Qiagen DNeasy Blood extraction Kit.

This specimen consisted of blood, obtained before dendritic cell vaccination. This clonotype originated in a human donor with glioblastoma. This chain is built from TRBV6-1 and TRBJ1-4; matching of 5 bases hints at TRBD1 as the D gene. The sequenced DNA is TGTGCCAGCAGTGAAGTAGGGTACGGGGGACTGTTTTTT. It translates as CASSEVGYGGLFF.